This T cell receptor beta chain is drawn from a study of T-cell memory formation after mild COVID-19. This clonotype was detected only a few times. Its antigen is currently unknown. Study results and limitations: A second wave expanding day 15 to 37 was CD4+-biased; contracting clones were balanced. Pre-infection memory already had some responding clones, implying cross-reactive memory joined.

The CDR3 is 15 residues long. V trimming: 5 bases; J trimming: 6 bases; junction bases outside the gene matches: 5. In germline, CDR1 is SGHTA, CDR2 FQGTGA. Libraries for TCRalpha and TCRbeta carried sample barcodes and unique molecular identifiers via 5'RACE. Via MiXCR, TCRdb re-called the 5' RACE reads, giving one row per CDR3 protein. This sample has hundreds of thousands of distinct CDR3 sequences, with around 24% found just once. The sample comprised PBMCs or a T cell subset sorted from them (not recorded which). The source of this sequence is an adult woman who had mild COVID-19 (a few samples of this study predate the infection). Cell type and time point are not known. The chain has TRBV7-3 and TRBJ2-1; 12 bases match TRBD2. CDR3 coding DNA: TGTGCCAGCAGCCGTCGGACTAGCGGGGCCAATGAGCAGTTCTTC. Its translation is CASSRRTSGANEQFF. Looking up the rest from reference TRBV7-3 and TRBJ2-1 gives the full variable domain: GAGVSQTPSNKVTEKGKYVELRCDPISGHTALYWYRQSLGQGPEFLIYFQGTGAADDSGLPNDRFFAVRPEGSVSTLKIQRTERGDSAVYLCASSRRTSGANEQFFGPGTRLTVL.